Given below is one T cell receptor beta chain in context. This record belongs to a study of beta chain features in type 1 diabetes. The whole isolated RNA underwent reverse transcription, so sequencing captured expressed TCRB transcripts. Naive, central memory and regulatory T cell samples averaged about 3.5 million reads. Clones were sequenced by immunoSEQ multiplex PCR, and TCRdb holds only the in-frame ones, with some missing. The sample shows approximately 470,000 clones, approximately 31% of them seen only once. This TCR was sampled from a man aged 18 to 29 in good health. The sample consisted of naive CD4+ T cells from blood.

The CDR3 sequence: CASSQEPYVQGSEEQYF. CDR3 in DNA: TGCGCCAGCAGCCAAGAACCTTATGTACAGGGGAGTGAAGAGCAGTACTTC. The rearrangement joins TRBV4-1 to TRBJ2-7, with 7 bases aligning to TRBD1. V dropped 0 bases and J dropped 7; count of bases not matched to a gene: 15. CDR1 is MGHRA, CDR2 YSYEKL, per germline. CDR3 size: 17 residues.